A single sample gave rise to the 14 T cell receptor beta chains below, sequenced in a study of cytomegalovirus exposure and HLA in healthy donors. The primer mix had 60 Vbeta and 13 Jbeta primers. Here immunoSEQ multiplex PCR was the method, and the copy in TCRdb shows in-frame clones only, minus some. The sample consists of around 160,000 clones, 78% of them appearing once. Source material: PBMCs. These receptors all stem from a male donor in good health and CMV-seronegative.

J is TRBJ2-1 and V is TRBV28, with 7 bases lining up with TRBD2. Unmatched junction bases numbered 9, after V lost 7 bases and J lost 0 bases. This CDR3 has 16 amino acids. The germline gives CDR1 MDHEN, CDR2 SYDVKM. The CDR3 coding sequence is TGTGCCAGCAACCTCCCTGGCGGGGGCTCCTACAATGAGCAGTTCTTC. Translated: CASNLPGGGSYNEQFF.

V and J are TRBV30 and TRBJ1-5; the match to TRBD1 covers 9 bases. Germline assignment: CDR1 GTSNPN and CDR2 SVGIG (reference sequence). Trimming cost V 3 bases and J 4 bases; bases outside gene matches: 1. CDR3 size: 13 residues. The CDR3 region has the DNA TGTGCCTGGAGAGGACAGGGGAATCAGCCCCAGCATTTT. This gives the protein CAWRGQGNQPQHF.

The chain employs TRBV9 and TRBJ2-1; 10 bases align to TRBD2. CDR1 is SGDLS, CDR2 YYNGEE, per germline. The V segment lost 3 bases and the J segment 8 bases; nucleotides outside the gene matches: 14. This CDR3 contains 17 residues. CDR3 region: CASSAALAGGTRDEQFF. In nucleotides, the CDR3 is TGTGCCAGCAGCGCCGCGTTAGCGGGGGGCACCCGGGATGAGCAGTTCTTC.

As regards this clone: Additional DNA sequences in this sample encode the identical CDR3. The CDR3 spells CASSVAGGNYNEQFF. CDR3 DNA: TGTGCCAGCAGCGTAGCGGGGGGGAACTACAATGAGCAGTTCTTC. The chain uses TRBV9 and TRBJ2-1, with TRBD2 identical over 8 bases. Germline CDR1 and CDR2: SGDLS and YYNGEE. Trimming cost V 0 bases and J 3 bases; bases outside gene matches: 2. The CDR3 sequence is 15 residues long.

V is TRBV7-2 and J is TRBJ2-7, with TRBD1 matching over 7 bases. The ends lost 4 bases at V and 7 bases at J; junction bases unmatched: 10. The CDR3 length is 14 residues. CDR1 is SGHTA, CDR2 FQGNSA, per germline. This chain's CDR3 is CASSSGQRLLEQYF. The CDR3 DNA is TGTGCCAGCAGCTCGGGACAGCGGCTACTGGAGCAGTACTTC.

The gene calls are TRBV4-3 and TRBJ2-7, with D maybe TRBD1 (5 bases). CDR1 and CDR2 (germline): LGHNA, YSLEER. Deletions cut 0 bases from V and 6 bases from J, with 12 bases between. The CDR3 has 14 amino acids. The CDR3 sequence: CASSQDGRGSEQYF. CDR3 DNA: TGCGCCAGCAGCCAAGATGGAAGGGGATCCGAGCAGTACTTC.

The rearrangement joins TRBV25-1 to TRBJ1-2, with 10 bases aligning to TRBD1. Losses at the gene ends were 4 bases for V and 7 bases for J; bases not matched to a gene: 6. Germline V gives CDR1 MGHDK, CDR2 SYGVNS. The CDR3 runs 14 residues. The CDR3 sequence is CASSGGTGVGGYTF. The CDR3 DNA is TGTGCCAGCAGTGGTGGGACAGGGGTTGGTGGCTACACCTTC.

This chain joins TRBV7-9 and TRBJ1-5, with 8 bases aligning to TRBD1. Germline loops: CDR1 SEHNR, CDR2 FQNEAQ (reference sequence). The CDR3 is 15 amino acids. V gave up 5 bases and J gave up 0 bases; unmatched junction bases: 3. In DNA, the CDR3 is TGTGCCAGCAGCCCGACAGGGGATAGCAATCAGCCCCAGCATTTT. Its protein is CASSPTGDSNQPQHF.

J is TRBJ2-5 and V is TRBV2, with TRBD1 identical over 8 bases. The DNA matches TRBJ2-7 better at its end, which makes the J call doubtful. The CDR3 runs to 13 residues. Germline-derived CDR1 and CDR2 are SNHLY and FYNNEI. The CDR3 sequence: CASSWTGSYEQYF. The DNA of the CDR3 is TGTGCCAGCAGCTGGACAGGGTCCTACGAGCAGTACTTC.

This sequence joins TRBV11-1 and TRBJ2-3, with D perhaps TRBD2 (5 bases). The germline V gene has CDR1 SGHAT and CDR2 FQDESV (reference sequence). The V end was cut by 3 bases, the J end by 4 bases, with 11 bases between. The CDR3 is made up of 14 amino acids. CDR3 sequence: CASSLDWGSDTQYF. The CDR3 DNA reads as TGTGCCAGCAGCTTGGACTGGGGATCAGATACGCAGTATTTT. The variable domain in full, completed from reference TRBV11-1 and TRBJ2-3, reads EAEVAQSPRYKITEKSQAVAFWCDPISGHATLYWYRQILGQGPELLVQFQDESVVDDSQLPKDRFSAERLKGVDSTLKIQPAELGDSAMYLCASSLDWGSDTQYFGPGTRLTVL.

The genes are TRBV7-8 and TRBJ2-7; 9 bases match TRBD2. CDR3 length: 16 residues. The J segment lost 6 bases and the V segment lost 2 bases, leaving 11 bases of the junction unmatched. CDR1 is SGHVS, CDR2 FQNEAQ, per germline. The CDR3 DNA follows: TGTGCCAGCAGCTTATCCGGCGGTGCTAGCGGGGTCGAGCAGTACTTC. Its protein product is CASSLSGGASGVEQYF.

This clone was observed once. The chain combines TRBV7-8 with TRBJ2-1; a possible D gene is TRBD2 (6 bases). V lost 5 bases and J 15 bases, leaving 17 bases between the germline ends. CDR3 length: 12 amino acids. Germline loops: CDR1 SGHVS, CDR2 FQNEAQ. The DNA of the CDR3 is TGTGCCAGCAGCCCACCCCCGGGGGTTCTGTTCTTC. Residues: CASSPPPGVLFF.

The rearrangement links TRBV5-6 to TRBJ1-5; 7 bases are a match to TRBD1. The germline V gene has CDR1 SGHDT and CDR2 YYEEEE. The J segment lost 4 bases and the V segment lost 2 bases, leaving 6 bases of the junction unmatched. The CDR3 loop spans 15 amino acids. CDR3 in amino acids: CASSLGTALNQPQHF. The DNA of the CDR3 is TGTGCCAGCAGCTTAGGGACAGCTTTAAATCAGCCCCAGCATTTT.

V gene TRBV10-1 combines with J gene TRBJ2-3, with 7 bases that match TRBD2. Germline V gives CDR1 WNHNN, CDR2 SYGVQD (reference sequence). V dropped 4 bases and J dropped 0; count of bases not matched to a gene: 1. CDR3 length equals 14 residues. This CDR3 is CASSGAGSTDTQYF. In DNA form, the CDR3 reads TGCGCCAGCAGTGGAGCGGGAAGCACAGATACGCAGTATTTT.